This T cell receptor (beta chain) was documented in a study of control samples from healthy donors and cancer patients. In this sample, this clone turned up once. V shed 0 bases, J shed 5 bases, and the junction held 6 bases outside the gene matches. Germline CDR1 and CDR2: SGHRS and YFSETQ. The CDR3 is made up of 15 amino acids. Clones were sequenced by immunoSEQ multiplex PCR, and TCRdb holds only the in-frame ones, with some missing. The sample lists 91,000 or so clones, roughly 90% seen once, with about 0.92% in the top ten. The sequencing input was blood. This TCR came from a woman under 40 in good health. This chain links TRBV5-1 with TRBJ1-2; TRBD1 aligns across 8 bases. The CDR3 region is CASSLDTGGDYGYTF. The CDR3 coding sequence is TGCGCCAGCAGCTTGGATACAGGGGGGGATTATGGCTACACCTTC.